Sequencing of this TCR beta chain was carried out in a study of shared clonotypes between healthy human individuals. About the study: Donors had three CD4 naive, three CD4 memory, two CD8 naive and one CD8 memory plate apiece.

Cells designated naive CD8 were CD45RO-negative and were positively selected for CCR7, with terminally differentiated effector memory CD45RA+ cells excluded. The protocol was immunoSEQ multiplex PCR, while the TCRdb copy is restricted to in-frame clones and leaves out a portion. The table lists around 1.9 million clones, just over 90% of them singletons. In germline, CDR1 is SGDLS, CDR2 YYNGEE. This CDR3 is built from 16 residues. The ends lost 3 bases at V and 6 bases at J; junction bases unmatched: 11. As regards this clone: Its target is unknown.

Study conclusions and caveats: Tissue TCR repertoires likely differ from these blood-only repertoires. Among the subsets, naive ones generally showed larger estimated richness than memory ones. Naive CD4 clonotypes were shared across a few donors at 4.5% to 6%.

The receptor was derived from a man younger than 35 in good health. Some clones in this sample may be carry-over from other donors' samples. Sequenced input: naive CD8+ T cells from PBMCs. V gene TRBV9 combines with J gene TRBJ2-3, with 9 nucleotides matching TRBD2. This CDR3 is CASSEGTSPGGDTQYF. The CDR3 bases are TGTGCCAGCAGCGAAGGGACTAGCCCCGGCGGGGATACGCAGTATTTT.